One and the same sample provided the 10 T cell receptor beta chains below, sequenced in a study of CD8 T cells in ankylosing spondylitis (dated by TCRdb to about 2017). Libraries came from 5' RACE. Sequencing took place on an Illumina HiSeq 2500. TCRdb reanalyzed the raw reads on its own, using fastp at Q25 for trimming and MiXCR for clone calling, and kept in-frame beta chains. Merged by CDR3 protein, the rows form single entries marked with the most common genes and DNA. This sample lists 200,000 to 300,000 distinct CDR3 sequences; under 30% were detected once. In total, the top ten clones hold approximately 0.61% of the sample. Sequenced sample: blood, either unsorted or a sorted T cell fraction (not recorded which). The receptors were gathered from a male donor with ankylosing spondylitis or in good health (not recorded which).

This clonotype was counted a few times. The chain has TRBV20-1 and TRBJ2-4, with TRBD2 matching 9 bases. The J segment lost 5 bases and the V segment lost 2 bases, leaving 7 bases of the junction unmatched. Per the germline V gene, CDR1 is DFQATT and CDR2 is SNEGSKA (reference sequence). There are 15 residues in the CDR3. In DNA form, the CDR3 reads TGCAGTGCTAGACGACAGGGCGGGGGGGAAAACATTCAGTACTTC. Protein: CSARRQGGGENIQYF.

This clonotype was detected ten times or more. CDR3 residues: CAISVGHLSSYEQYF. The CDR3, as DNA: TGTGCCATCAGTGTCGGACACTTGAGCTCCTACGAGCAGTACTTC. The chain couples TRBV10-3 to TRBJ2-7, with D maybe TRBD1 (5 bases). This CDR3 has 15 residues. CDR1 and CDR2 (germline): ENHRY, SYGVKD. V lost 4 bases to trimming and J lost 0 bases, with 13 bases between them.

This chain joins TRBV29-1 and TRBJ2-2; D is possibly TRBD1 (5 bases). This CDR3 is 12 amino acids long. Trimming removed 4 bases from V and 3 bases from J, with 6 bases in between. Germline CDR1 is SQVTM and CDR2 is ANQGSEA. In DNA, the CDR3 is TGCAGCGTTGGGGGCTACACCGGGGAGCTGTTTTTT. Translated, it gives CSVGGYTGELFF.

This clonotype came up a few times. This chain links TRBV2 with TRBJ2-7; no clear D gene. V was shortened by 2 bases and J by 4 bases, with 6 bases between the two germline ends. CDR3 length: 12 amino acids. Per the germline V gene, CDR1 is SNHLY and CDR2 is FYNNEI. The CDR3 is CASSEWVYEQYF. DNA for the CDR3: TGTGCCAGCAGTGAATGGGTTTACGAGCAGTACTTC. The complete variable domain, with remaining parts taken from reference TRBV2 and TRBJ2-7, reads EPEVTQTPSHQVTQMGQEVILRCVPISNHLYFYWYRQILGQKVEFLVSFYNNEISEKSEIFDDQFSVERPDGSNFTLKIRSTKLEDSAMYFCASSEWVYEQYFGPGTRLTVT.

V and J are TRBV20-1 and TRBJ1-4; tentative D call: TRBD1 (5 bases). This CDR3 spans 14 amino acids. CDR1 and CDR2 (germline): DFQATT, SNEGSKA (reference sequence). In DNA, the CDR3 is TGCGCGAGCGGGGGGGGTCCCTCGCAGGAAAAACTGTTTTTT. Translating it yields CASGGGPSQEKLFF.

This clonotype occurred a few times. This chain connects TRBV29-1 to TRBJ2-5, with 7 bases lining up with TRBD1. Germline V gene data show CDR1 as SQVTM and CDR2 as ANQGSEA. The ends lost 4 bases at V and 5 bases at J; junction bases unmatched: 7. This CDR3 comprises 13 residues. The CDR3 DNA follows: TGCAGCGTTGGCGAGGGGGCGGGCGAGACCCAGTACTTC. This sequence encodes CSVGEGAGETQYF.

This clonotype was seen a handful of times. V is TRBV20-1 and J is TRBJ1-1, with unresolved D. CDR3 length: 14 residues. Germline assignment: CDR1 DFQATT and CDR2 SNEGSKA (reference sequence). V lost 0 bases and J 2 bases, leaving 10 bases between the germline ends. DNA of the CDR3: TGCAGTGCTAGAGATCATAACGATAACACTGAAGCTTTCTTT. Translated: CSARDHNDNTEAFF.

CDR3 protein: CSARRAGGPHNEQFF. Here the CDR3 DNA reads TGCAGTGCTAGGAGAGCGGGGGGGCCCCACAATGAGCAGTTCTTC. The genes are TRBV20-1 and TRBJ2-1; TRBD2 aligns across 10 bases. The germline V gene encodes CDR1 DFQATT and CDR2 SNEGSKA (reference sequence). This CDR3 comprises 15 residues. The junction had 7 bases not matched to a gene; V was cut back by 3 bases and J by 5 bases.

The CDR3 coding sequence is TGTGCCAGCAGCTTAGACAACCCTAGCGGGGGTTTCCAAGAGACCCAGTACTTC. Translated, it gives CASSLDNPSGGFQETQYF. The chain recombines TRBV11-2 with TRBJ2-5; 10 nucleotides agree with TRBD2. Looked up from germline, CDR1 is SGHAT and CDR2 is FQNNGV. J lost 1 base, V lost 0 bases, and 8 bases had no gene match. The CDR3 extends over 18 amino acids.

This sequence joins TRBV12-3 or TRBV12-4 and TRBJ2-2, with D tentatively TRBD2 (6 bases). The CDR3 extends over 16 amino acids. V shed 5 bases and J shed 7 bases, with 20 bases lying between them. The CDR3 DNA reads TGTGCCAGCAGTCGGGGGAGCCCTCAAGTTGGCGGGGAGCTGTTTTTT. As protein: CASSRGSPQVGGELFF.